The present T cell receptor beta chain was sequenced within a study of blood T cell repertoires in COVID-19 (dated by TCRdb to about 2020). Regarding the research as a whole: Samples from collaborators originated in the United States, Italy and Spain and spanned both the acute and convalescent phases of COVID-19. The prospective study material was composed of cDNA or gDNA derived from T cells, B-cell-depleted T cells, or PBMCs. The dataset comprised deeply sampled blood TCRbeta repertoires from subjects exposed to, actively infected with, or recovered from COVID-19. The repertoires were released in a freely available public database intended as a resource for research on the immune response to SARS-CoV-2. Samples were obtained from the ongoing ImmuneRACE study (first 160 participants) and from about 1,300 subjects provided by 6 global collaborators. Nearly every sample came with metadata listing a de-identified subject ID, COVID-19 status, age in years and sex. HLA class I and class II types, where available, came from metadata supplied by the sample provider rather than from assay-based typing.

General study outcomes and caveats: The quantity of clinical and demographic metadata differed by source and by participant and was supplied without curation.

Whole blood was collected in K2EDTA tubes by collaborating institutions according to the institutions' own protocols. Collaborator samples were shipped for TCRbeta analysis as frozen whole blood, isolated PBMCs, or DNA extracted from either sample type. Trimming takes 5 bases from V and 4 bases from J, and the germline ends sit 9 bases apart. The cysteine opens and the phenylalanine closes a CDR3 of 14 amino acids. The kept DNA is CDR3 alone, 42 bases in frame from the first base. Via the germline V gene (reference sequence), CDR1 is LGHDT and CDR2 YNNKEL. In the case of this clone: Its antigen is not yet known. Base qualities are not recorded, but no much larger clone differs from it by a single base.

The immunoSEQ Assay, a bias-controlled multiplex PCR, was used to amplify TCRbeta CDR3 regions from genomic DNA. In the authors' own workflow: The number of nucleated cells in each sample was estimated by amplification of reference gene primers within the assay. To quantify the absolute abundance of each unique TCRbeta CDR3 rearrangement, sequence reads were collapsed and filtered. For each sample, productive Simpson clonality was calculated by taking the square root of Simpson's diversity index across productive rearrangements. TCRdb mirrors the immuneACCESS table, restricted to in-frame sequences. Some clones are absent from its copies; in checked studies, under half trace to an unresolved V gene, and the reason for the others is unknown. The D gene and trimming were derived from the DNA, and the V and J assignments and clone size from that table. This sample lists fewer than 500,000 clones; 85% to 90% were detected once. Together, the top ten hold 4.3% of the sample.

This TCR was sampled from a woman aged 25 to 45 with acute or convalescent COVID-19. Sequences were obtained from peripheral blood. In this chain, TRBV3-1 (or the pseudogene TRBV3-2) is recombined with TRBJ2-6, with TRBD2 perhaps the D gene, on 6 matching bases. The DNA sequence reads TGTGCCAGCAGCGCCGGGGGAGGGGCCAACGTCCTGACTTTC. This is translated as CASSAGGGANVLTF.